Presented here are 7 T cell receptor beta chains from one specimen sequenced in a study of cytomegalovirus exposure and HLA in healthy donors. 60 Vbeta and 13 Jbeta primers were used in PCR. Only in-frame clones appear in the TCRdb table, and some are missing; sequencing was by immunoSEQ multiplex PCR. The sample holds 160,000 or so clones, 80% to 85% seen once. Material for sequencing was PBMCs. These receptor sequences come from a young man in good health and CMV-seronegative.

This clone came up once. This sequence joins TRBV7-3 and TRBJ2-1, with TRBD1 matching over 7 bases. This CDR3 spans 17 amino acids. Per germline, CDR1 SGHTA and CDR2 FQGTGA. Trimming took 4 bases from V and 0 from J; bases not matched to a gene: 9. This chain's CDR3 is CASSSTGALSSYNEQFF. CDR3 bases: TGTGCCAGCAGCTCCACAGGGGCCTTGAGCTCCTACAATGAGCAGTTCTTC.

The chain uses TRBV7-9 and TRBJ1-2; 8 bases are shared with TRBD1. Looked up from germline, CDR1 is SEHNR and CDR2 is FQNEAQ (reference sequence). The V segment lost 4 bases and the J segment 0 bases; nucleotides outside the gene matches: 13. The CDR3 spans 18 residues. The CDR3 is CASSSRMDRAQANYGYTF. In DNA, the CDR3 is TGTGCCAGCAGCTCCAGGATGGACAGGGCCCAAGCTAACTATGGCTACACCTTC.

This clone has only a few counts. The V and J genes are TRBV4-2 and TRBJ1-6; 10 bases match TRBD1. The germline CDR1 and CDR2 sequences are LGHNA and YNFKEQ. The V segment lost 4 bases and the J segment 1 base; nucleotides outside the gene matches: 7. The CDR3 is 18 amino acids. CDR3 sequence (DNA): TGTGCCAGCAGCCCAGGGACAGGGGAAGTTTCCTATAATTCACCCCTCCACTTT. This encodes CASSPGTGEVSYNSPLHF.

The chain couples TRBV13 to TRBJ2-1, with TRBD2 matching 10 bases. J was trimmed by 1 base and V by 5 bases; bases with no gene match: 14. The CDR3 length is 19 residues. Germline values: CDR1 PRHDT, CDR2 FYEKMQ (reference sequence). DNA of the CDR3: TGTGCCAGCAGCCCCGCCGAGAGCGGGGGGGCAGATTCCTACAATGAGCAGTTCTTC. Its protein is CASSPAESGGADSYNEQFF.

The chain uses TRBV6-1 and TRBJ2-1; D may be TRBD1 (6 bases). Germline CDR1 reads MNHNS; CDR2 reads SASEGT. V lost 3 bases, J lost 3 bases, and 15 bases lay in between. This CDR3 is built from 16 residues. The CDR3 coding sequence is TGTGCCAGCAGTGACAACTCAGGGGAATACTACAATGAGCAGTTCTTC. Its translation is CASSDNSGEYYNEQFF.

As DNA, the CDR3 is TGTGCCAGCAGCTTGAGGACGGGGGACACTGAAGCTTTCTTT. It specifies CASSLRTGDTEAFF. The chain employs TRBV7-6 and TRBJ1-1; maybe TRBD1 (5 bases). The germline gives CDR1 SGHVS, CDR2 FNYEAQ. V was clipped by 3 bases and J by 3 bases, with 11 bases between them. The CDR3 spans 14 residues.

The chain joins TRBV28 to TRBJ1-1, with D tentatively TRBD1 (5 bases). The CDR3 sequence is 15 residues long. The germline V and J ends were trimmed by 4 bases and 4 bases, with 16 bases remaining between them. Germline V gene lookup returns CDR1 MDHEN and CDR2 SYDVKM. The CDR3 sequence is CASSSQGRVVTEAFF. The CDR3 DNA is TGTGCCAGCAGTTCCCAGGGCAGGGTGGTCACTGAAGCTTTCTTT.